This TCR beta chain was recorded in a study of T-cell memory formation after mild COVID-19. Findings and caveats of the study: Contracting CD4+ clones were located mainly in CM and EM, and CD8+ clones in EMRA.

Via MiXCR, TCRdb re-called the 5' RACE reads, giving one row per CDR3 protein. Among roughly 150,000 distinct CDR3 sequences, more than 12% were seen once, and the ten largest hold around 14%. The CDR3 is made up of 15 amino acids. Germline CDR1 is MGHRA and CDR2 is YSYEKL. V gave up 3 bases and J gave up 1 base, with 12 bases separating them. On this clonotype itself: Its specificity is unknown.

The sequencing input was PBMCs or a T cell subset sorted from them (not recorded which). The receptor comes from an adult woman who had mild COVID-19 (a few samples of this study predate the infection). Cell type and time point are not known. The genes are TRBV4-1 and TRBJ1-1, with D unclear. The CDR3 DNA reads as TGCGCCAGCAGCCATGGGAGTTTGGCGAACACTGAAGCTTTCTTT. Its translation: CASSHGSLANTEAFF.